Sequencing of this T cell receptor (beta chain) was carried out in a study of T cells in tuberculosis. Study details: T cells were selected with CD1B tetramers loaded with glucose monomycolate. In South Africa, adults with active tuberculosis were compared with IGRA-negative and latently infected IGRA-positive adolescents.

Trimming took 4 bases from V and 3 from J, leaving 11 bases between them. The CDR3 runs to 13 residues. Germline V gene data show CDR1 as SGHNT and CDR2 as YYREEE (reference sequence). Clones were read by immunoSEQ multiplex PCR, and TCRdb kept only the in-frame ones, dropping some. The profile shows tens of thousands of clones, approximately 94% of them singletons. Study-level findings and limits: Samples were chosen by availability of cryopreserved specimens.

As to this clone: Its specificity is unknown.

The sample taken for sequencing was PBMCs. This TCR was recovered from a donor between 5 and 29 years old with latent tuberculosis or without tuberculosis infection. Some clones in this sample may be carry-over from other donors' samples. The genes are TRBV5-4 and TRBJ2-7; the D gene is possibly TRBD1 (6 bases). In nucleotides, the CDR3 is TGTGCCAGCAGCACCGGACAGTTCTACGAGCAGTACTTC. Encoded protein: CASSTGQFYEQYF.